Given below is one T cell receptor (beta chain) in context. The entry originates in a study of brain T cells in children with intractable seizures. The repertoire was sequenced with immunoSEQ multiplex PCR; TCRdb's copy has only in-frame clones and lacks some. The sample carries tens of thousands of clones, 93% recorded once. The CDR3 has 13 residues. Trimming removed 1 base at V and 4 bases at J, with 6 bases between. Germline CDR1 is SGHRS and CDR2 is YFSETQ. The source is a boy under three years old with tuberous sclerosis and intractable seizures. The chain employs TRBV5-1 and TRBJ2-1; D is uncertain. The specimen was peripheral blood, collected at surgery. The CDR3 region has the DNA TGCGCCAGCAGCTTGCTACTATACAATGAGCAGTTCTTC. Its translation is CASSLLLYNEQFF.